Listed here are 3 T cell receptor beta chains from one sample, sequenced in a study of CD8 T cells in Susac syndrome. Random hexamers primed reverse transcription of about 0.5 to 1 ug RNA. MiXCR was run by TCRdb on the immunoSEQ multiplex PCR reads, yielding one entry per CDR3 protein. The sample lists roughly 120,000 distinct CDR3 sequences, just under 95% occurring once. Sequencing used CD4+ T cells from PBMCs. Receptors were obtained from a human donor with multiple sclerosis.

The J gene is TRBJ2-5, the V gene TRBV7-2; D is uncertain. The CDR3 is 18 amino acids. Per germline, CDR1 SGHTA and CDR2 FQGNSA. The germline V and J ends were trimmed by 0 bases and 2 bases, with 19 bases remaining between them. The CDR3 bases are TGTGCCAGCAGCTTAGCATTCAGCCCTCTAACCCCACAAGAGACCCAGTACTTC. Residues: CASSLAFSPLTPQETQYF.

V is TRBV5-1 and J is TRBJ1-6; 8 bases line up with TRBD1. The CDR3 totals 15 residues. The germline CDR1 and CDR2 sequences are SGHRS and YFSETQ. V gave up 4 bases and J gave up 7 bases; unmatched junction bases: 7. For the CDR3, the DNA is TGCGCCAGCAGCGCCCGACAGGGGTACAATTCACCCCTCCACTTT. Residues: CASSARQGYNSPLHF.

The chain employs TRBV6-2 or TRBV6-3 and TRBJ1-1, with D hard to call. The CDR3 extends over 13 amino acids. Trimming shortened V by 10 bases and J by 4 bases, and 16 bases separated the two germline ends. The germline gives CDR1 MNHEY, CDR2 SVGEGT. CDR3 amino acids: CATKAWVGTEAFF. The CDR3 nucleotides are TGTGCCACAAAAGCCTGGGTGGGCACTGAAGCTTTCTTT.